Listed here are 25 T cell receptor beta chains from one sample, sequenced in a study of blood T cells in healthy people across ages. A J-beta primer mix and a sample-barcoded 5' primer were used in a second PCR of about 7 to 12 cycles. TCRdb itself ran the 5' RACE reads through MiXCR, one entry per CDR3 protein. The sample has approximately 730,000 distinct CDR3 sequences; less than 70% are singletons. The material sequenced was blood. The receptors were gathered from a man aged 80 or over in good health.

The chain carries TRBV3-1 and TRBJ2-6, with D possibly TRBD1 on 6 matching bases. V was trimmed by 4 bases and J by 0 bases, leaving 13 bases between them. Germline lookup yields CDR1 LGHDT and CDR2 YNNKEL (reference sequence). This CDR3 comprises 17 residues. CDR3 region: CASSLRTVGSGANVLTF. The CDR3 coding sequence is TGTGCCAGCAGCCTCCGGACAGTCGGCTCTGGGGCCAACGTCCTGACTTTC.

The chain combines TRBV6-2 or TRBV6-3 with TRBJ2-1; D possibly corresponds to TRBD2 (5 bases). Germline V CDR1 and CDR2: MNHEY, SVGEGT. The CDR3 consists of 16 residues. Trimming removed 4 bases at V and 5 bases at J, with 18 bases between. CDR3 sequence: CASSSSGGGPNNEQFF. Written as DNA, the CDR3 is TGTGCCAGCAGTTCCTCTGGCGGAGGACCCAACAATGAGCAGTTCTTC.

The J gene is TRBJ1-4, the V gene TRBV27; a weak D match, TRBD1 (5 bases). The CDR3 runs to 17 residues. V lost 6 bases and J 0 bases, leaving 17 bases between the germline ends. CDR1 is MNHEY and CDR2 is SMNVEV in the germline V gene (reference sequence). CDR3 sequence: CASRAGTHAATNEKLFF. In nucleotides, the CDR3 is TGTGCCAGCAGGGCGGGGACCCATGCCGCAACTAATGAAAAACTGTTTTTT.

The rearrangement links TRBV2 to TRBJ1-6; D is possibly TRBD1 (5 bases). The CDR3 runs to 18 residues. The germline V gene has CDR1 SNHLY and CDR2 FYNNEI. The V end was cut by 0 bases, the J end by 9 bases, with 21 bases between. CDR3 region: CASSEAYRRSSLGSPLHF. CDR3 in DNA: TGTGCCAGCAGTGAAGCGTACAGGAGATCCTCCTTAGGTTCACCCCTCCACTTT.

J is TRBJ2-7 and V is TRBV20-1; D perhaps matches TRBD2 (5 bases). The CDR3 runs to 13 residues. Trimming took off 0 bases at V and 4 bases at J, with 10 bases between the two ends. In germline, CDR1 is DFQATT, CDR2 SNEGSKA (reference sequence). CDR3 in amino acids: CSARDETSYEQYF. CDR3 bases: TGCAGTGCTAGAGACGAAACTAGTTACGAGCAGTACTTC.

This chain links TRBV10-3 with TRBJ1-1; the match to TRBD1 covers 10 bases. CDR1 and CDR2 from the germline V gene are ENHRY and SYGVKD. V shed 5 bases, J shed 3 bases, and the junction held 6 bases outside the gene matches. The CDR3 is 15 amino acids. As DNA, the CDR3 is TGTGCCATCAGTATCTCCGGGACAGGGGACACTGAAGCTTTCTTT. Amino acids: CAISISGTGDTEAFF.

The table lists this clonotype with a few counts. J is TRBJ2-1 and V is TRBV6-5; TRBD2 matches 11 bases. J gave up 8 bases and V 9 bases, and 9 bases lay outside the gene matches. Germline CDR1 and CDR2: MNHEY and SVGAGI. This CDR3 comprises 14 residues. The DNA for the CDR3 is TGTGCCAGTTCAACTAGCGGGAGTTATGATGAGCAGTTCTTC. Its translation: CASSTSGSYDEQFF.

The genes are TRBV6-6 and TRBJ1-2; D is ambiguous. The germline CDR1 and CDR2 sequences are MNHNY and SVGAGI (reference sequence). V was clipped by 6 bases and J by 4 bases, with 15 bases between them. The CDR3 is 14 residues long. The CDR3 loop is CASRDVQTLYGYTF. CDR3 sequence (DNA): TGTGCCAGCAGAGACGTACAGACCCTCTATGGCTACACCTTC.

In its sample, this clonotype was seen a few times. V is TRBV5-1 and J is TRBJ1-2; D is unresolved. Germline V gene data show CDR1 as SGHRS and CDR2 as YFSETQ. The CDR3 is 13 amino acids. V lost 4 bases, J lost 5 bases, and 12 bases lay in between. In DNA form, the CDR3 reads TGCGCCAGCAGCCCGGAAGGCGGGTATGGCTACACCTTC. Translated, it gives CASSPEGGYGYTF. The full variable domain, rest sourced from reference TRBV5-1 and TRBJ1-2, is KAGVTQTPRYLIKTRGQQVTLSCSPISGHRSVSWYQQTPGQGLQFLFEYFSETQRNKGNFPGRFSGRQFSNSRSEMNVSTLELGDSALYLCASSPEGGYGYTFGSGTRLTVV.

This chain uses TRBV20-1 with TRBJ1-2; D gene unclear. The CDR3 is made up of 13 amino acids. V lost 1 base and J 4 bases, leaving 10 bases between the germline ends. Germline assignment: CDR1 DFQATT and CDR2 SNEGSKA (reference sequence). CDR3 nucleotide sequence: TGCAGTGCTAGAGGGCCCGCAGGCTATGGCTACACCTTC. Amino acids: CSARGPAGYGYTF.

This chain joins TRBV6-1 and TRBJ1-5, with D possibly being TRBD1 (5 bases). Trimming took 7 bases from V and 0 from J, leaving 19 bases between them. The CDR3 is 17 amino acids. From germline, CDR1 is MNHNS and CDR2 SASEGT. The DNA of the CDR3 is TGTGCCAGCATCCAACCCGCGGGGGGAATTAGCAATCAGCCCCAGCATTTT. Its protein is CASIQPAGGISNQPQHF.

A few counts support this clonotype. The chain has TRBV18 and TRBJ2-5, with 8 bases fitting TRBD2. The DNA end lines up better with TRBJ2-7; the J call may be wrong. Germline-derived CDR1 and CDR2 are KGHSH and LQKENI. This CDR3 region has 15 residues. The DNA for the CDR3 is TGTGCCAGCTCACCGTTAGCGGGGAGTAGTAACGAGCAGTACTTC. Translated: CASSPLAGSSNEQYF.

The V gene is TRBV3-1, the J gene TRBJ2-1; TRBD1 matches at 11 bases. Germline V gives CDR1 LGHDT, CDR2 YNNKEL (reference sequence). There are 15 residues in the CDR3. V lost 3 bases, J lost 6 bases, and 4 bases stayed unmatched. CDR3 loop: CASSQGTGGGNEQFF. The CDR3, as DNA: TGTGCCAGCAGCCAGGGGACAGGGGGGGGCAATGAGCAGTTCTTC.

The chain is built from TRBV5-1 and TRBJ2-1; TRBD2 matches at 10 bases. V lost 7 bases and J lost 1; bases outside the gene matches: 14. The CDR3 covers 18 residues. Germline loops: CDR1 SGHRS, CDR2 YFSETQ. The CDR3 DNA reads as TGCGCCAGCCGTCTGTTCCCTAGCGGGAGAAGGTCCTACAATGAGCAGTTCTTC. This codes for CASRLFPSGRRSYNEQFF.

The V and J genes are TRBV20-1 and TRBJ2-7; D uncertain. V lost 0 bases and J lost 1, with 16 bases in between. CDR1 and CDR2 (germline): DFQATT, SNEGSKA (reference sequence). This CDR3 is built from 16 residues. CDR3 bases: TGCAGTGCTAGAGATTACCAGGCCGTCGTTTCCTACGAGCAGTACTTC. This encodes CSARDYQAVVSYEQYF.

V is TRBV2 and J is TRBJ1-4, with a weak D call TRBD1 (6 bases). This CDR3 comprises 11 residues. Germline CDR1 reads SNHLY; CDR2 reads FYNNEI. V was trimmed by 11 bases and J by 8 bases, leaving 12 bases between them. The CDR3 reads CAGGGGEKLFF. The CDR3 bases are TGTGCCGGCGGGGGCGGGGAAAAACTGTTTTTT.

V gene TRBV20-1 combines with J gene TRBJ1-5; TRBD1 agrees at 9 bases. The V segment lost 1 base and the J segment 2 bases; nucleotides outside the gene matches: 18. The CDR3 runs 20 residues. CDR1 is DFQATT and CDR2 is SNEGSKA in the germline V gene (reference sequence). DNA of the CDR3: TGCAGTGCTAGAGTTTCCGTCCTAGGACAGGGGAGTATCGGCAATCAGCCCCAGCATTTT. Translation gives CSARVSVLGQGSIGNQPQHF.

For the CDR3, the DNA is TGCAGCGTTGTTCCCCCCATCGAGCAGTACTTC. It yields the protein CSVVPPIEQYF. The chain recombines TRBV29-1 with TRBJ2-7; D unresolved. The CDR3 is 11 amino acids. Germline values: CDR1 SQVTM, CDR2 ANQGSEA. Trimming left V 4 bases short and J 6 bases short, with 10 bases between.

This clonotype was recorded many times. V is TRBV7-9 and J is TRBJ2-1; 8 bases align to TRBD1. After removal of 3 bases from V and 1 base from J, the junction contained 5 bases not matched to a gene. The germline CDR1 and CDR2 sequences are SEHNR and FQNEAQ (reference sequence). The CDR3 extends over 16 amino acids. The CDR3: CASSFGQGRSYNEQFF. The CDR3 region has the DNA TGTGCCAGCAGCTTCGGACAGGGAAGGTCCTACAATGAGCAGTTCTTC. Full variable domain (rest looked up from reference TRBV7-9 and TRBJ2-1): DTGVSQNPRHKITKRGQNVTFRCDPISEHNRLYWYRQTLGQGPEFLTYFQNEAQLEKSRLLSDRFSAERPKGSFSTLEIQRTEQGDSAMYLCASSFGQGRSYNEQFFGPGTRLTVL.

The chain is built from TRBV7-3 and TRBJ2-3; tentatively, D is TRBD1 or TRBD2 (6 bases each). This CDR3 has 16 amino acids. CDR1 and CDR2 (germline): SGHTA, FQGTGA. V shed 4 bases and J shed 1 base, with 15 bases lying between them. The CDR3 sequence is CASSSPGAHGTDTQYF. In nucleotides, the CDR3 is TGTGCCAGCAGCTCCCCGGGGGCTCATGGCACAGATACGCAGTATTTT.

This clonotype was detected only a few times. The V call is TRBV20-1, the J call TRBJ2-1, with 14 bases aligning to TRBD2. From germline, CDR1 is DFQATT and CDR2 SNEGSKA (reference sequence). The trim removed 0 bases at V and 6 bases at J, leaving 4 bases unmatched. This CDR3 has 16 residues. CDR3 sequence reads: CSARDLGTSGSNEQFF. The CDR3 DNA is TGCAGTGCTAGAGATCTAGGGACTAGCGGGAGCAATGAGCAGTTCTTC.

This clonotype came up many times. V is TRBV5-1 and J is TRBJ2-6; D not resolved. With 0 bases removed from V and 0 bases from J, the gap between germline ends came to 4 bases. The CDR3 spans 15 residues. Germline CDR1 SGHRS, CDR2 YFSETQ. DNA of the CDR3: TGCGCCAGCAGCTTGGACAGCTCTGGGGCCAACGTCCTGACTTTC. Translating it yields CASSLDSSGANVLTF. The complete variable domain, with remaining parts taken from reference TRBV5-1 and TRBJ2-6, reads KAGVTQTPRYLIKTRGQQVTLSCSPISGHRSVSWYQQTPGQGLQFLFEYFSETQRNKGNFPGRFSGRQFSNSRSEMNVSTLELGDSALYLCASSLDSSGANVLTFGAGSRLTVL.

This clonotype was observed a few times. The chain has TRBV7-2 and TRBJ2-5, with D possibly matching TRBD2 (6 bases). V lost 2 bases and J lost 6, with 16 bases in between. The CDR3 totals 15 residues. CDR1 SGHTA and CDR2 FQGNSA come from the germline V gene. As DNA, the CDR3 is TGTGCCAGCAGCTTATTCGGCAGGGAGGAAAAGACCCAGTACTTC. Residues: CASSLFGREEKTQYF.

The gene calls are TRBV6-2 or TRBV6-3 and TRBJ1-5, with D unresolved. Per the germline V gene, CDR1 is MNHEY and CDR2 is SVGEGT. V was cut by 5 bases and J by 7 bases, with 12 bases left in between. The CDR3 is made up of 13 amino acids. Here the CDR3 reads CASSDLGVQPQHF. The CDR3 region has the DNA TGTGCCAGCAGTGACCTCGGGGTACAGCCCCAGCATTTT.

The chain links TRBV7-2 to TRBJ2-5, with 7 positions matching TRBD2. The ends lost 5 bases at V and 4 bases at J; junction bases unmatched: 10. Germline V gene data show CDR1 as SGHTA and CDR2 as FQGNSA. This CDR3 contains 15 residues. CDR3 sequence: CTSSPWTSRGETQYF. CDR3 sequence (DNA): TGTACCAGCAGCCCCTGGACTAGTAGGGGAGAGACCCAGTACTTC.